This entry describes one T cell receptor (delta chain). A far larger clone is off by one base, so a read error is likely. This sample includes further DNA sequences coding for the same CDR3. Sequencing covered both gamma and delta TCR chains per sample. TCRdb redid clone calling on the multiplex PCR reads using CATT. The sample gives roughly 90,000 delta-chain clones, 1.4% of which show up once; 8.5% to 10% is in the top ten. The record originates from a study of γδ T cells in repeated Plasmodium falciparum infection. For the study at large: Donors were malaria-exposed Malian children or age- and gender-matched Australian children. Over around 580 days, donors received four mosquito-bite P. falciparum NF54 infections. Some Malian samples span acute malaria episodes; others come from no-transmission periods.

The clonotype was recovered from a pool of human donors (malaria-infected and uninfected, not separated). The specimen sequenced was gamma-delta T cells from blood.

CDR3 DNA sequence: TGTGCTCTTGGGGAAGCTACGTTTAGGGGGGTTTGGAGGGGCCAAAGCGATAAACTCATCTTT. It is translated as CALGEATFRGVWRGQSDKLIF. The chain employs TRDV1 and TRDJ1; D is perhaps TRDD3 (5 bases). The J gene was missing in TCRdb and was found by matching the end of the DNA to germline. V was pared by 2 bases and J by 4 bases, with 32 bases between. CDR1 and CDR2 (germline): TSWWSYY, QGS. This CDR3 has 21 residues.